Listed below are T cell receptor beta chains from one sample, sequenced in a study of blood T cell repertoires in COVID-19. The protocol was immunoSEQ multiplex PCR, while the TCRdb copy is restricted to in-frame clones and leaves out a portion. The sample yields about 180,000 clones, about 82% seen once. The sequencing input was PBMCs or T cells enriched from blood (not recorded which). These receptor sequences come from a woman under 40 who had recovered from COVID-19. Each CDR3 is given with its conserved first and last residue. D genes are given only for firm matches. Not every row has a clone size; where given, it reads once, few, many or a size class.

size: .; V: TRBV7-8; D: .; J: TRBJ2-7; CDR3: CASSPLGDSTEQYF; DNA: TGTGCCAGCAGCCCGTTGGGGGACTCTACCGAGCAGTACTTC
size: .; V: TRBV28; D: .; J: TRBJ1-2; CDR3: CASSLVGPNIYGYTF; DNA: TGTGCCAGCAGTTTGGTGGGGCCTAACATCTATGGCTACACCTTC
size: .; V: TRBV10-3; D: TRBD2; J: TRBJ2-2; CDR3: CAISDGGRAGELFF; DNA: TGTGCCATCAGTGATGGCGGGAGGGCCGGGGAGCTGTTTTTT
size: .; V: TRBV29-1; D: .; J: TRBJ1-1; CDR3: CSVGRVANTEAFF; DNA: TGCAGCGTTGGCAGGGTAGCGAACACTGAAGCTTTCTTT
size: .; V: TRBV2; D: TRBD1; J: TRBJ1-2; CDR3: CASSERTGTYYGYTF; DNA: TGTGCCAGCAGTGAACGGACAGGGACATACTATGGCTACACCTTC
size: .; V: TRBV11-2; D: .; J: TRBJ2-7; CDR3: CASSKSSLYEQYF; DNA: TGTGCCAGCAGCAAATCTAGTTTGTACGAGCAGTACTTC
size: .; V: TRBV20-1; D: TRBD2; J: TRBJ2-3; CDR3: CSASPPTSGSTDTQYF; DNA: TGCAGTGCCAGTCCCCCGACTAGCGGGAGCACAGATACGCAGTATTTT
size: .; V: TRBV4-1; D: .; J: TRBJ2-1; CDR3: CASSQEENGSGPNEQFF; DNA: TGCGCCAGCAGCCAAGAGGAGAACGGGAGTGGTCCCAATGAGCAGTTCTTC
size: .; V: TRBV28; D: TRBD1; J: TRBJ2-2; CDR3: CASSFLGQVNTGELFF; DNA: TGTGCCAGCAGTTTCCTGGGACAGGTCAACACCGGGGAGCTGTTTTTT
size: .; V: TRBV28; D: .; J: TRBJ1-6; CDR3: CAGGESSYNSPLHF; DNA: TGTGCCGGGGGGGAGAGCTCCTATAATTCACCCCTCCACTTT
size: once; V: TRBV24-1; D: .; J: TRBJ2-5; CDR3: CATLWGPKETQYF; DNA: TGTGCCACCCTTTGGGGGCCAAAAGAGACCCAGTACTTC
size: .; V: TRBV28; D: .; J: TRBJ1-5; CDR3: CASSQTGINQPQHF; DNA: TGTGCCAGCAGCCAGACAGGCATCAATCAGCCCCAGCATTTT
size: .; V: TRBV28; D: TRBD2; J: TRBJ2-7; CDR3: CASSLAGGVRPYEQYF; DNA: TGTGCCAGCAGTTTGGCGGGAGGCGTTCGCCCCTACGAGCAGTACTTC
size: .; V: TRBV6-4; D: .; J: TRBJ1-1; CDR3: CASSEDPGHMNTEAFF; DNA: TGTGCCAGCAGTGAGGACCCGGGACACATGAACACTGAAGCTTTCTTT
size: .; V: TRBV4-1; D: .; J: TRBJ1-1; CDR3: CASSHGGSGTEAFF; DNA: TGCGCCAGCAGCCACGGTGGCTCCGGGACTGAAGCTTTCTTT
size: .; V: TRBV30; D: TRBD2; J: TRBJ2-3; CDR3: CAWSQGLAGRGTQYF; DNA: TGTGCCTGGAGCCAAGGACTAGCGGGACGGGGTACGCAGTATTTT
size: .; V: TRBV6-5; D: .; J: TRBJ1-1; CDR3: CASSLGGDITEAFF; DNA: TGTGCCAGCAGTCTCGGAGGGGATATCACTGAAGCTTTCTTT
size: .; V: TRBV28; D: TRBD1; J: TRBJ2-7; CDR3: CASSFALGQGDYEQYF; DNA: TGTGCCAGCAGTTTTGCGTTGGGACAGGGCGACTACGAGCAGTACTTC
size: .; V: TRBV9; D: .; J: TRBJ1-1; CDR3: CASSDFQGRVGNTEAFF; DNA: TGTGCCAGCAGCGATTTCCAGGGTCGGGTCGGGAACACTGAAGCTTTCTTT
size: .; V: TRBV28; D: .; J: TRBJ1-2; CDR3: CASSLGEGLLYGYTF; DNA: TGTGCCAGCAGTTTGGGCGAGGGACTGCTCTATGGCTACACCTTC
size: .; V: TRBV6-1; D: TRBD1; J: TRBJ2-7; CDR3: CATVVPGGTYEQYF; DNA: TGTGCCACCGTAGTCCCAGGGGGCACCTACGAGCAGTACTTC
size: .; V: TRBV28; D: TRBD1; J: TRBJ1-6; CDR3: CASSMTQGAGNSPLHF; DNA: TGCGCCAGCAGTATGACACAGGGGGCAGGAAATTCACCCCTCCACTTT
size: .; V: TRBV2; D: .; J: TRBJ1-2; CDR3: CASKTDTNYGYTF; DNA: TGTGCCAGCAAGACAGACACGAACTATGGCTACACCTTC
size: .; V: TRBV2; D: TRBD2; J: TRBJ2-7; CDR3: CASSEVSAGDLSYEQYF; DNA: TGTGCCAGCAGTGAAGTGTCCGCGGGAGACCTCTCCTACGAGCAGTACTTC
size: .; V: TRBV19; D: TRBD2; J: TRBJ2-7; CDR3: CASSETSGNDEQYF; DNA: TGTGCCAGTAGCGAGACTAGCGGGAACGACGAGCAGTACTTC
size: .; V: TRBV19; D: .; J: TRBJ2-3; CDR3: CASTTQPYTDTQYF; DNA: TGTGCCAGTACCACACAGCCATACACAGATACGCAGTATTTT
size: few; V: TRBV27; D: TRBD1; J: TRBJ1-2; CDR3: CATSTGPNYGYTF; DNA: TGTGCCACTTCGACAGGGCCTAACTATGGCTACACCTTC
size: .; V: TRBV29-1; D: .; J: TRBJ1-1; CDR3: CSVYDSSEAFF; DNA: TGCAGCGTTTACGACAGTTCTGAAGCTTTCTTT